This TCR beta chain stems from a study of molecular identifiers for immune sequencing clone quantification. TCRdb ran MiXCR on the PCR reads and lists one entry per CDR3 protein. The sample lists under 650,000 distinct CDR3 sequences; roughly 21% were seen once. As concerns this clonotype: With a much larger clone just one base away, this may be a read error.

In germline, CDR1 is SGHTA, CDR2 FQGNSA. The V gene lost 5 bases and the J gene lost 5 bases, with 13 bases spanning the gap. This CDR3 has 13 residues. Isolation of naive CD8 T cells was achieved by sorting on a CD8+CD4-CCR7+CD45RA+ phenotype. The source is a human donor in good health. Some libraries in this study had Jurkat cell RNA spiked in. This chain links TRBV7-2 with TRBJ2-7; tentative D call: TRBD2 (5 bases). Sequences were obtained from naive CD8+ T cells from blood, with Jurkat cell RNA spiked in. The subset here: FACS-sorted CD8+CD4-CCR7+CD45RA+ naive T cells. The DNA of the CDR3 is TGTGCCAGCAGCCCCACTAGGTTGCACGAGCAGTACTTC. Its translation is CASSPTRLHEQYF. Complete variable domain (other parts from reference TRBV7-2 and TRBJ2-7): GAGVSQSPSNKVTEKGKDVELRCDPISGHTALYWYRQSLGQGLEFLIYFQGNSAPDKSGLPSDRFSAERTGGSVSTLTIQRTQQEDSAVYLCASSPTRLHEQYFGPGTRLTVT.